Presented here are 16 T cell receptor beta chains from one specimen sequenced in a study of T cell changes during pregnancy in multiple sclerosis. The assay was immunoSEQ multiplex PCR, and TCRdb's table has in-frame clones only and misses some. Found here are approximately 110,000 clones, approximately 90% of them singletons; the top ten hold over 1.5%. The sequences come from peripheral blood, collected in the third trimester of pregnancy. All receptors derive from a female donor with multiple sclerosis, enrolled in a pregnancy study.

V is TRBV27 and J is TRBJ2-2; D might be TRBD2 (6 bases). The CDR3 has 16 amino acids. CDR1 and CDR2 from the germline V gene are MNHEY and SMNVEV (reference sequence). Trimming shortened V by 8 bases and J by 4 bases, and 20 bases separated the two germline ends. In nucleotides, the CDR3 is TGTGCCAGCGGAGGGGACCTGGGCGAGACCACCGGGGAGCTGTTTTTT. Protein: CASGGDLGETTGELFF.

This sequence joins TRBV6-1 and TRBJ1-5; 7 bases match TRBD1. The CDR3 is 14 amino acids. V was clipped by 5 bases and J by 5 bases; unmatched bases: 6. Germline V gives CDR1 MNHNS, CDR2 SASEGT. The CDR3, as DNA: TGTGCCAGCAGTTCCGGGACAGACTATCAGCCCCAGCATTTT. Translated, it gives CASSSGTDYQPQHF.

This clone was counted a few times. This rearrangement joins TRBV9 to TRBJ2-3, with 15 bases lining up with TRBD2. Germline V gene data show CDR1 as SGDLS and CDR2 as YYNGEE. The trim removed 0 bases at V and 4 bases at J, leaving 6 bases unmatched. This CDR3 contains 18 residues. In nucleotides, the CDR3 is TGTGCCAGCAGCGTAGAGGGACTAGCGGGGGGACTCGCAGATACGCAGTATTTT. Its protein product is CASSVEGLAGGLADTQYF.

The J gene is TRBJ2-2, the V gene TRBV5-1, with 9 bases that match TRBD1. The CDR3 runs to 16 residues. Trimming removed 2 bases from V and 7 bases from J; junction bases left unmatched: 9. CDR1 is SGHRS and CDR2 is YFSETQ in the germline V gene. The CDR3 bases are TGCGCCAGCAGCTTCCTCCCTACAGGGGGCAGCGGGGAGCTGTTTTTT. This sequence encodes CASSFLPTGGSGELFF.

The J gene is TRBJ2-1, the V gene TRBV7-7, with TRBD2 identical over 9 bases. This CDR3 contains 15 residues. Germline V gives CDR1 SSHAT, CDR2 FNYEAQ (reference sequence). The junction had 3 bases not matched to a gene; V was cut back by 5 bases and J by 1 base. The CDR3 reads CASSALAGSYNEQFF. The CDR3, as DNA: TGTGCCAGCAGCGCCCTAGCGGGGTCCTACAATGAGCAGTTCTTC.

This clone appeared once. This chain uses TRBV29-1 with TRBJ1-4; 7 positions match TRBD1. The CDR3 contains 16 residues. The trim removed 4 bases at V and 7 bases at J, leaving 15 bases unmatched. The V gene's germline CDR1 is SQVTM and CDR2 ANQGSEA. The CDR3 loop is CSVGNRGGEYSEKLFF. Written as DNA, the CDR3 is TGCAGCGTTGGGAACAGAGGGGGCGAGTATAGTGAAAAACTGTTTTTT.

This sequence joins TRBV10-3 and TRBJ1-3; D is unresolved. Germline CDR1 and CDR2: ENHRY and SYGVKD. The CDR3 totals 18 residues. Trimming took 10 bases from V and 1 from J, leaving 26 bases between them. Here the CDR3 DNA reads TGTGCCACAGAATTCGGGGTTCGAGGGTTCAGTTCTGGAAACACCATATATTTT. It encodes CATEFGVRGFSSGNTIYF.

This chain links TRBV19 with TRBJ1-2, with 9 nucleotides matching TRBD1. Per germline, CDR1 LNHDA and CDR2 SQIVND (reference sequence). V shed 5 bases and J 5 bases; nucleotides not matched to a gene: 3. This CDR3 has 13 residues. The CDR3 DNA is TGTGCCAGTAGTTTCGGGACAGGGTATGGCTACACCTTC. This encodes CASSFGTGYGYTF.

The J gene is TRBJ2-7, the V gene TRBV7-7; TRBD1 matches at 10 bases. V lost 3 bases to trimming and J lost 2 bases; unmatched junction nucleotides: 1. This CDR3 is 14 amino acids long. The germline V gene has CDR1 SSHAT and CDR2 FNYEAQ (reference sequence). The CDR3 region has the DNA TGTGCCAGCAGCTTGGGGACAGGGGCCTACGAGCAGTACTTC. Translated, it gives CASSLGTGAYEQYF.

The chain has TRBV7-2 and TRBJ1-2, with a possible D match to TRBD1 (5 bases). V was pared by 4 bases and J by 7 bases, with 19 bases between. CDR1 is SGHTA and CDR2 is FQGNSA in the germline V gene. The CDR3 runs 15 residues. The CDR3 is CASSSPTGPPIGYTF. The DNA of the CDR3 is TGTGCCAGCAGCTCTCCCACAGGCCCACCTATTGGCTACACCTTC.

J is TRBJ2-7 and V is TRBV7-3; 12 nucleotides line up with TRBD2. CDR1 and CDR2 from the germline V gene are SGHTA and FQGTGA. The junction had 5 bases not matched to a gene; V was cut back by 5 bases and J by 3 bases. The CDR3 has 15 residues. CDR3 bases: TGTGCCAGCAGCCCGCGACTAGCGGGGGTCTACGAGCAGTACTTC. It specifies CASSPRLAGVYEQYF. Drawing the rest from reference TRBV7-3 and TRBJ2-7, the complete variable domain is GAGVSQTPSNKVTEKGKYVELRCDPISGHTALYWYRQSLGQGPEFLIYFQGTGAADDSGLPNDRFFAVRPEGSVSTLKIQRTERGDSAVYLCASSPRLAGVYEQYFGPGTRLTVT.

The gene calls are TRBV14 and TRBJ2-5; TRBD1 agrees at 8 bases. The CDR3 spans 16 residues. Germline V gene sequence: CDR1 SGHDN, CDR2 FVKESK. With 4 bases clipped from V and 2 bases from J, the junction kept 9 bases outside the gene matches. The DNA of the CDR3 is TGTGCCAGCAGCCCAAGGGGAACAGGGGGACAAGAGACCCAGTACTTC. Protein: CASSPRGTGGQETQYF.

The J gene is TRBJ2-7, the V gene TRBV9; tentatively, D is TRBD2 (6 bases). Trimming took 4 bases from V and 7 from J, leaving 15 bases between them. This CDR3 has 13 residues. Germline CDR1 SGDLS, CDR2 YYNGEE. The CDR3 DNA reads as TGTGCCAGCAGCTTCCGGGGCGCGGGGGAGCAGTACTTC. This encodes CASSFRGAGEQYF.

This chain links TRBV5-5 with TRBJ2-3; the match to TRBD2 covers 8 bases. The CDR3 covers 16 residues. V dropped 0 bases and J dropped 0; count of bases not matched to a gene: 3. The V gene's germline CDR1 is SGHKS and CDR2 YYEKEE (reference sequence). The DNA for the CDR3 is TGTGCCAGCAGCTTGGTCGGGGGGGGGAGCACAGATACGCAGTATTTT. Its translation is CASSLVGGGSTDTQYF.

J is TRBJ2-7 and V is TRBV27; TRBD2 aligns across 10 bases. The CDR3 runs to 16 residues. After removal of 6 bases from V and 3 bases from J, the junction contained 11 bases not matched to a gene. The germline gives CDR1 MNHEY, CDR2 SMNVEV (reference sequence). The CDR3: CASSRTGLAVNYEQYF. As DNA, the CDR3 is TGTGCCAGCAGCAGGACCGGACTAGCGGTAAACTACGAGCAGTACTTC.

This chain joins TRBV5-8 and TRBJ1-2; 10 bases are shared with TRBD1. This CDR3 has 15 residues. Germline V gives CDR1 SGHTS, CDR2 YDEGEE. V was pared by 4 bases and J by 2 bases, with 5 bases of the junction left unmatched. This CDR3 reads CASSPRDRGNYGYTF. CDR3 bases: TGTGCCAGCAGCCCCCGGGACAGGGGAAACTATGGCTACACCTTC.